Listed below are T cell receptor beta chains from one sample, sequenced in a study of human T cells and chemical hapten exposure. Each CDR3 protein is one row after TCRdb ran MiXCR on the RACE reads. This table has about 350,000 distinct CDR3 sequences, roughly 6.3% appearing once. Sample: whole blood, taken in connection with sensitization to the hapten diphenylcyclopropenone (DPC). The receptors shown here come from a woman between 18 and 29 years old with alopecia areata. Some clones in this sample may be carry-over from other donors' samples. Both conserved end residues are part of each CDR3. The D gene is left open where the match is weak. Expanded clones are given a class, and other clones once, few, many or no size at all.

abundance	v_gene	d_gene	j_gene	len	CDR3aa	CDR3nt
few	TRBV2	TRBD1	TRBJ1-6	17	CASSQWDRGSANSPLHF	TGTGCCAGCAGTCAGTGGGACAGGGGAAGTGCTAATTCACCCCTCCACTTT
.	TRBV2	.	TRBJ2-7	15	CASSPSGLKIGEQYF	TGTGCCAGCAGCCCCTCGGGACTTAAGATTGGGGAGCAGTACTTC
.	TRBV5-1	TRBD1	TRBJ1-1	15	CASSLDRVSLREAFF	TGCGCCAGCAGCCTGGACAGGGTCAGCTTGCGTGAAGCTTTCTTT
many	TRBV20-1	.	TRBJ1-1	12	CSATRVNTEAFF	TGCAGTGCTACCAGAGTGAACACTGAAGCTTTCTTT
few	TRBV7-6	.	TRBJ2-3	18	CASSPTLGPDRKTDTQYF	TGTGCCAGCAGCCCAACGCTTGGGCCGGACAGAAAAACAGATACGCAGTATTTT
many	TRBV6-2/TRBV6-3	.	TRBJ1-1	15	CASSYSKSPNTEAFF	TGTGCCAGCAGTTACTCGAAATCCCCAAACACTGAAGCTTTCTTT
many	TRBV29-1	TRBD1	TRBJ1-5	14	CSVGTGGLNQPQHF	TGCAGCGTGGGAACAGGGGGCTTAAATCAGCCCCAGCATTTT
few	TRBV3-1	.	TRBJ1-1	12	CASSQRTTEAFF	TGTGCCAGCAGCCAGAGGACCACTGAAGCTTTCTTT
.	TRBV7-2	.	TRBJ2-5	15	CASSPGAGPRETQYF	TGTGCCAGCAGCCCCGGGGCGGGGCCAAGGGAGACCCAGTACTTC
many	TRBV12-3/TRBV12-4	.	TRBJ2-1	13	CASSLARFSEQFF	TGTGCCAGCAGTCTCGCCCGGTTTAGCGAGCAGTTCTTC
.	TRBV5-1	.	TRBJ1-1	13	CASSQATGTEAFF	TGCGCCAGCAGCCAGGCCACAGGGACGGAAGCTTTCTTT
.	TRBV24-1	.	TRBJ2-7	13	CATSDYYAASLYF	TGTGCCACCAGTGATTACTACGCCGCTTCATTGTACTTC
few	TRBV27	.	TRBJ2-1	14	CASSLNRMRDEQFF	TGTGCCAGCAGTTTAAACAGGATGAGGGATGAGCAGTTCTTC
many	TRBV7-9	.	TRBJ1-2	15	CASSLGAGRNYGYTF	TGTGCCAGCAGCTTAGGGGCAGGACGTAACTATGGCTACACCTTC
.	TRBV4-1	TRBD1	TRBJ2-2	16	CASSQMTGVLTGELFF	TGCGCCAGCAGCCAGATGACAGGGGTGTTGACCGGGGAGCTGTTTTTT
many	TRBV4-3	TRBD1	TRBJ2-7	15	CASSQPGQGFYEQYF	TGCGCCAGCAGCCAACCGGGACAGGGTTTCTACGAGCAGTACTTC
few	TRBV27	.	TRBJ2-6	16	CASSLASLTGANVLTF	TGTGCCAGCAGTTTGGCTAGCCTGACTGGGGCCAACGTCCTGACTTTC
many	TRBV7-9	.	TRBJ1-3	17	CASPPPGAPLDLNTIYF	TGTGCCAGCCCTCCCCCGGGGGCTCCACTTGATTTAAACACCATATATTTT
many	TRBV4-1	.	TRBJ1-5	14	CASSPKAGGQPQHF	TGCGCCAGCAGCCCAAAAGCGGGAGGTCAGCCCCAGCATTTT
many	TRBV7-2	TRBD2	TRBJ2-1	16	CASSLRSGGIVDEQFF	TGTGCCAGCAGCTTGCGTAGCGGGGGGATCGTCGATGAGCAGTTCTTC
few	TRBV27	TRBD2	TRBJ2-5	21	CASSLQGLAGGWRLYLETQYF	TGTGCCAGCAGTTTGCAGGGACTAGCGGGGGGATGGAGGCTTTACTTGGAGACCCAGTACTTC
.	TRBV29-1	.	TRBJ1-2	13	CSVDVESGYGYTF	TGCAGCGTTGATGTGGAGTCCGGGTATGGCTACACCTTC
.	TRBV3-1	.	TRBJ2-2	20	CASSQDSVDLEGGETGELFF	TGTGCCAGCAGCCAAGATTCTGTGGATCTGGAAGGAGGGGAAACCGGGGAGCTGTTTTTT
many	TRBV12-3/TRBV12-4	TRBD2	TRBJ2-4	15	CASSSQRGGQNIQYF	TGTGCCAGCAGTTCCCAGCGGGGGGGCCAAAACATTCAGTACTTC
.	TRBV12-5	.	TRBJ2-7	12	CASGLLQYEQYF	TGTGCTAGTGGTTTGTTACAGTACGAGCAGTACTTC
many	TRBV10-3	TRBD2	TRBJ2-3	14	CASLAGLRTDTQYF	TGTGCCTCCCTAGCGGGCCTACGCACAGATACGCAGTATTTT